Presented here are 17 T cell receptor beta chains from one specimen sequenced in a study of blood T cell repertoires in COVID-19. The repertoire was sequenced with immunoSEQ multiplex PCR; TCRdb's copy has only in-frame clones and lacks some. Here the sample spans some 200,000 clones, 65% to 90% being singletons. Sequencing input: peripheral blood. The receptors originated from a woman between 35 and 50 years old who had recovered from COVID-19.

This chain connects TRBV15 to TRBJ1-2; D not certain. This CDR3 spans 13 amino acids. In germline, CDR1 is LNHNV, CDR2 YYDKDF (reference sequence). The V end lost 0 bases, the J end lost 7 bases, and 9 bases lay between the germline ends. In nucleotides, the CDR3 is TGTGCCACCAGCAGAGACTTAAGCGCTGGCTACACCTTC. This encodes CATSRDLSAGYTF.

A single count supports this clone. The rearrangement links TRBV6-5 to TRBJ2-2; D gene ambiguous. V lost 4 bases to trimming and J lost 3 bases, with 9 bases between them. CDR3 length: 14 residues. Germline-derived CDR1 and CDR2 are MNHEY and SVGAGI. The CDR3 is CASSSQVHTGELFF. DNA for the CDR3: TGTGCCAGCAGTTCCCAGGTTCACACCGGGGAGCTGTTTTTT.

The V call is TRBV18, the J call TRBJ2-7; tentatively, D is TRBD1 (5 bases). This CDR3 region has 14 residues. Trimming took off 1 base at V and 5 bases at J, with 12 bases between the two ends. CDR1 KGHSH and CDR2 LQKENI come from the germline V gene. Here the CDR3 reads CASSPQSGNNEQYF. Written as DNA, the CDR3 is TGTGCCAGCTCACCACAATCAGGGAACAACGAGCAGTACTTC.

The genes are TRBV7-9 and TRBJ1-4; D perhaps matches TRBD1 (6 bases). CDR3 length: 13 residues. Germline V lookup: CDR1 SEHNR, CDR2 FQNEAQ (reference sequence). V was cut by 4 bases and J by 6 bases, with 9 bases left in between. The CDR3, as DNA: TGTGCCAGCAGCTCTGGACAGTATGAAAAACTGTTTTTT. This gives the protein CASSSGQYEKLFF.

This sequence joins TRBV7-2 and TRBJ2-5; 9 nucleotides align to TRBD2. Per germline, CDR1 SGHTA and CDR2 FQGNSA. V was pared by 2 bases and J by 5 bases, with 15 bases of the junction left unmatched. This CDR3 is 18 amino acids long. CDR3 loop: CASSLLGAGGPMGETQYF. CDR3 sequence (DNA): TGTGCCAGCAGCTTACTTGGAGCGGGGGGCCCAATGGGGGAGACCCAGTACTTC.

The rearrangement links TRBV28 to TRBJ1-1; 7 bases match TRBD1. V trimming: 7 bases; J trimming: 0 bases; junction bases outside the gene matches: 2. The CDR3 has 13 amino acids. CDR1 and CDR2 from the germline V gene are MDHEN and SYDVKM. The CDR3 nucleotides read TGTGCCAGCAAGACAGGGATGAACACTGAAGCTTTCTTT. Protein product: CASKTGMNTEAFF.

V is TRBV5-1 and J is TRBJ1-6; D is uncertain. CDR3 length equals 16 residues. V was clipped by 0 bases and J by 3 bases, with 10 bases between them. Germline-derived CDR1 and CDR2 are SGHRS and YFSETQ. For the CDR3, the DNA is TGCGCCAGCAGCTTGGCTGGTAGTCTCTATAATTCACCCCTCCACTTT. As protein: CASSLAGSLYNSPLHF.

The chain uses TRBV7-9 and TRBJ2-3; TRBD2 agrees at 9 bases. The V gene end was trimmed by 2 bases and the J gene end by 6 bases; junction bases not matched to a gene: 6. This CDR3 has 15 residues. Germline assignment: CDR1 SEHNR and CDR2 FQNEAQ (reference sequence). The CDR3 sequence is CASSLMRGGDDTQYF. The CDR3 DNA sequence: TGTGCCAGCAGCTTAATGCGGGGGGGGGACGATACGCAGTATTTT.

The genes are TRBV11-2 and TRBJ2-3, with D possibly being TRBD1 (6 bases). V lost 4 bases and J 4 bases, leaving 15 bases between the germline ends. CDR1 and CDR2 (germline): SGHAT, FQNNGV. This CDR3 is 15 amino acids long. This CDR3 reads CASSSTGQMADTQYF. Written as DNA, the CDR3 is TGTGCCAGCAGCTCAACGGGACAAATGGCAGATACGCAGTATTTT.

The chain has TRBV2 and TRBJ1-5; TRBD1 matches at 9 bases. Looked up from germline, CDR1 is SNHLY and CDR2 is FYNNEI. The CDR3 sequence is 15 residues long. With V trimmed by 4 bases and J by 6 bases, 7 bases remained unmatched. This chain's CDR3 is CASSGETGGLQPQHF. The DNA of the CDR3 is TGTGCCAGCAGTGGCGAGACAGGGGGACTTCAGCCCCAGCATTTT.

The CDR3 nucleotides are TGCGCCAGCAGCCAAGACGTCAGCGCGATCTATGGCTACACCTTC. Protein sequence: CASSQDVSAIYGYTF. V usage is TRBV4-3 and J usage is TRBJ1-2; no reliable D call. The CDR3 has 15 residues. Trimming stripped 0 bases from V and 4 bases from J, with 12 bases between. Germline lookup yields CDR1 LGHNA and CDR2 YSLEER.

By its share, this clone is medium-sized. V gene TRBV3-1 (or the pseudogene TRBV3-2) combines with J gene TRBJ2-7; 12 nucleotides match TRBD1. This CDR3 is 16 amino acids long. The junction had 9 bases not matched to a gene; V was cut back by 4 bases and J by 5 bases. The V gene's germline CDR1 is LGHDT and CDR2 YNNKEL (reference sequence). CDR3 in amino acids: CASSPGTGGNWDEQYF. In DNA form, the CDR3 reads TGTGCCAGCAGCCCCGGGACAGGGGGCAATTGGGACGAGCAGTACTTC.

DNA for the CDR3: TGTGCCAGCAGCTTGTGGACCCCCGGGGAAGAGACCCAGTACTTC. As protein: CASSLWTPGEETQYF. The chain carries TRBV5-7 and TRBJ2-5; D is perhaps TRBD2 (5 bases). TRBV5-7 is classed as an ORF, of uncertain function. CDR3 length: 15 residues. V was shortened by 1 base and J by 3 bases, with 13 bases between the two germline ends.

V gene TRBV11-2 combines with J gene TRBJ2-3; TRBD1 matches at 10 bases. Germline loops: CDR1 SGHAT, CDR2 FQNNGV. This CDR3 is built from 15 residues. V shed 5 bases and J 8 bases; nucleotides not matched to a gene: 10. The CDR3 here is CASSPQTGGLGTQYF. CDR3 bases: TGTGCCAGCAGCCCACAGACAGGGGGCCTAGGTACGCAGTATTTT.

This clone was counted a single time. J is TRBJ2-7 and V is TRBV7-9, with D unclear. Germline V gives CDR1 SEHNR, CDR2 FQNEAQ (reference sequence). The CDR3 has 13 residues. With 5 bases removed from V and 7 bases from J, the gap between germline ends came to 15 bases. CDR3 sequence reads: CASSAAPTEEQYF. DNA of the CDR3: TGTGCCAGCAGCGCAGCCCCCACGGAGGAGCAGTACTTC.

The chain employs TRBV9 and TRBJ1-4; D not certain. V was clipped by 0 bases and J by 5 bases, with 8 bases between them. The V gene's germline CDR1 is SGDLS and CDR2 YYNGEE. This CDR3 region has 14 residues. The CDR3, as DNA: TGTGCCAGCAGCGTAGGCACAGAGAATGAAAAACTGTTTTTT. As protein: CASSVGTENEKLFF. Looking up the rest from reference TRBV9 and TRBJ1-4 gives the full variable domain: DSGVTQTPKHLITATGQRVTLRCSPRSGDLSVYWYQQSLDQGLQFLIQYYNGEERAKGNILERFSAQQFPDLHSELNLSSLELGDSALYFCASSVGTENEKLFFGSGTQLSVL.

This chain links TRBV9 with TRBJ1-4; D unresolved. The CDR3 consists of 13 residues. V was shortened by 0 bases and J by 4 bases, with 4 bases between the two germline ends. Germline V gives CDR1 SGDLS, CDR2 YYNGEE. The CDR3 reads CASSVAVNEKLFF. In nucleotides, the CDR3 is TGTGCCAGCAGCGTAGCGGTTAATGAAAAACTGTTTTTT.